The 13 T cell receptor beta chains below were found in one sample sequenced in a study of Ad26.COV2.S vaccination and SARS-CoV-2 variants. This table comes from immunoSEQ multiplex PCR, and its TCRdb copy is limited to in-frame clones, with some not included. The data hold hundreds of thousands of clones, with approximately 83% observed a single time. Sample treatment: over 15 received Ad26.COV2.S at low or high dose, single or two shots; 5 received placebo; per-sample allocation not given. Sampling was done on day 63 after the first vaccine or placebo injection. This sample comprised peripheral blood, obtained in a trial of Ad26.COV2.S vaccine versus placebo. The receptors shown here come from a person aged 18 to 65 who received the Ad26.COV2.S COVID-19 vaccine or a placebo.

The chain joins TRBV6-2 or TRBV6-3 to TRBJ2-7; 8 nucleotides match TRBD2. J gave up 5 bases and V 0 bases, and 6 bases lay outside the gene matches. The length of the CDR3 is 15 residues. Germline V gene lookup returns CDR1 MNHEY and CDR2 SVGEGT. The CDR3 sequence is CASSYSSGSINEQYF. DNA for the CDR3: TGTGCCAGCAGTTACTCCAGCGGGAGTATCAACGAGCAGTACTTC.

The chain is built from TRBV7-9 and TRBJ2-5, with D possibly TRBD2 on 5 matching bases. Germline V CDR1 and CDR2: SEHNR, FQNEAQ (reference sequence). Trimming stripped 3 bases from V and 1 base from J, with 6 bases between. The CDR3 covers 13 residues. The CDR3 loop is CASSFSGQETQYF. The CDR3 DNA follows: TGTGCCAGCAGCTTCAGCGGCCAAGAGACCCAGTACTTC.

The chain couples TRBV5-4 to TRBJ2-3, with D tentatively TRBD2 (6 bases). This CDR3 spans 17 amino acids. Germline V gene lookup returns CDR1 SGHNT and CDR2 YYREEE (reference sequence). Trimming cost V 4 bases and J 0 bases, with 18 bases left between them. The CDR3: CASSLHILAASTDTQYF. In DNA form, the CDR3 reads TGTGCCAGCAGCCTACATATACTAGCCGCAAGCACAGATACGCAGTATTTT.

The rearrangement joins TRBV11-3 to TRBJ2-3, with TRBD1 as a possible D gene (6 bases). Germline V gene data show CDR1 as SGHNT and CDR2 as YENEEA. The CDR3 contains 15 residues. V was clipped by 0 bases and J by 5 bases, with 12 bases between them. The CDR3 loop reads CASSLEGGVRDTQYF. CDR3 sequence (DNA): TGTGCCAGCAGCTTAGAAGGGGGAGTCCGAGATACGCAGTATTTT.

The V and J genes are TRBV7-9 and TRBJ1-1; D uncertain. Germline CDR1 reads SEHNR; CDR2 reads FQNEAQ (reference sequence). V was cut by 1 base and J by 5 bases, with 8 bases left in between. The CDR3 is made up of 13 amino acids. The CDR3 here is CASSLELRTEAFF. CDR3 coding DNA: TGTGCCAGCAGCTTAGAACTGAGGACTGAAGCTTTCTTT.

In nucleotides, the CDR3 is TGTGCCAGCAGTTTAACGTCCTACTATGGCTACACCTTC. It is translated as CASSLTSYYGYTF. The chain couples TRBV28 to TRBJ1-2; D gene uncertain. V was trimmed by 2 bases and J by 3 bases, leaving 7 bases between them. The CDR3 is made up of 13 amino acids. From germline, CDR1 is MDHEN and CDR2 SYDVKM.

The V gene is TRBV5-1, the J gene TRBJ1-4; 9 bases agree with TRBD1. Germline V CDR1 and CDR2: SGHRS, YFSETQ. Unmatched junction bases numbered 5, after V lost 3 bases and J lost 8 bases. CDR3 length: 14 residues. CDR3 coding DNA: TGCGCCAGCAGCTCGACAGGGGGTTCAGAAAAACTGTTTTTT. This sequence encodes CASSSTGGSEKLFF.

The chain recombines TRBV25-1 with TRBJ1-5; D not resolved. Germline V gene data show CDR1 as MGHDK and CDR2 as SYGVNS. V was shortened by 6 bases and J by 4 bases, with 13 bases between the two germline ends. There are 14 residues in the CDR3. This CDR3 reads CASSKGGFNQPQHF. For the CDR3, the DNA is TGTGCCAGCAGCAAAGGCGGTTTTAATCAGCCCCAGCATTTT. The full variable domain, rest sourced from reference TRBV25-1 and TRBJ1-5, is EADIYQTPRYLVIGTGKKITLECSQTMGHDKMYWYQQDPGMELHLIHYSYGVNSTEKGDLSSESTVSRIRTEHFPLTLESARPSHTSQYLCASSKGGFNQPQHFGDGTRLSIL.

The rearrangement joins TRBV5-1 to TRBJ2-7; D not resolved. V was shortened by 0 bases and J by 6 bases, with 16 bases between the two germline ends. Germline V gene lookup returns CDR1 SGHRS and CDR2 YFSETQ. The length of the CDR3 is 15 residues. The CDR3 DNA is TGCGCCAGCAGCTTGGCCCTACCGTTCGCCGGCGAGCAGTACTTC. This codes for CASSLALPFAGEQYF.

The chain has TRBV27 and TRBJ2-7, with TRBD1 matching over 8 bases. The CDR3 loop spans 16 amino acids. V shed 5 bases and J 6 bases; nucleotides not matched to a gene: 15. Germline values: CDR1 MNHEY, CDR2 SMNVEV (reference sequence). This chain's CDR3 is CASSPPLLLGQGEQYF. The CDR3 DNA follows: TGTGCCAGCAGTCCCCCCCTATTACTCGGACAGGGCGAGCAGTACTTC.

This clone was found a few times. The V call is TRBV11-2, the J call TRBJ2-1; the D is unclear. The CDR3 contains 15 residues. The germline V and J ends were trimmed by 5 bases and 0 bases, with 11 bases remaining between them. Germline V gives CDR1 SGHAT, CDR2 FQNNGV. CDR3: CASSPEAGSYNEQFF. In nucleotides, the CDR3 is TGTGCCAGCAGCCCAGAAGCAGGCTCCTACAATGAGCAGTTCTTC.

This sequence joins TRBV7-9 and TRBJ2-1; 9 positions match TRBD2. Germline CDR1 is SEHNR and CDR2 is FQNEAQ (reference sequence). CDR3 size: 15 residues. The V and J ends lost 2 bases and 6 bases, in that order; junction bases with no gene match: 5. Written as DNA, the CDR3 is TGTGCCAGCAGCTTACTAGCGGGACATAGCAATGAGCAGTTCTTC. As protein: CASSLLAGHSNEQFF.

The rearrangement uses TRBV10-3 and TRBJ1-1, with 7 nucleotides matching TRBD1. There are 14 residues in the CDR3. CDR1 ENHRY and CDR2 SYGVKD come from the germline V gene. Losses at the gene ends were 2 bases for V and 5 bases for J; bases not matched to a gene: 5. CDR3 sequence reads: CAISELSGGTEAFF. CDR3 DNA: TGTGCCATCAGTGAGCTGTCAGGGGGGACTGAAGCTTTCTTT.